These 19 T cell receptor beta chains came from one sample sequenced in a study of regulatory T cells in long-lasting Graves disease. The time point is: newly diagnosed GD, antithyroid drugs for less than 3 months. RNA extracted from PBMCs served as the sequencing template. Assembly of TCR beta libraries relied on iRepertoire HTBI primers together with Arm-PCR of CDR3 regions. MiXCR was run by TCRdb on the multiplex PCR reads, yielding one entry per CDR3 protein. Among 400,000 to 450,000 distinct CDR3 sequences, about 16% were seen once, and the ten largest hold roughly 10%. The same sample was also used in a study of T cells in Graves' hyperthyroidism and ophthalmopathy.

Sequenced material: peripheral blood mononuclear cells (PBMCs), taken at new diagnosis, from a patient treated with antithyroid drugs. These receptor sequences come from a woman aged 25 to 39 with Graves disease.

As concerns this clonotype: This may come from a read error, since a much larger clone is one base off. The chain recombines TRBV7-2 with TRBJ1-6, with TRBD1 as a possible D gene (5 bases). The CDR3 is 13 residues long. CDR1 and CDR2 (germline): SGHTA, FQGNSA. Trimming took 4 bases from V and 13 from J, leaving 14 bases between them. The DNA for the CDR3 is TGTGCCAGCAGCTCGCCTCAAGACAGTCCCCTCCACTTT. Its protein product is CASSSPQDSPLHF.

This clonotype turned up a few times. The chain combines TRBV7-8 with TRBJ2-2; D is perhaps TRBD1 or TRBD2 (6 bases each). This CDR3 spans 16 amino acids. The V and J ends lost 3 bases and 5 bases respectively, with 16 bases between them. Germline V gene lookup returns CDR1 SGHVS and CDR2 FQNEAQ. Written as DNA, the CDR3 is TGTGCCAGCAGCTTGACGGGGGCACTGGGGACCGGGGAGCTGTTTTTT. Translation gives CASSLTGALGTGELFF. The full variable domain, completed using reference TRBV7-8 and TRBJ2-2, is GAGVSQSPRYKVAKRGQDVALRCDPISGHVSLFWYQQALGQGPEFLTYFQNEAQLDKSGLPSDRFFAERPEGSVSTLKIQRTQQEDSAVYLCASSLTGALGTGELFFGEGSRLTVL.

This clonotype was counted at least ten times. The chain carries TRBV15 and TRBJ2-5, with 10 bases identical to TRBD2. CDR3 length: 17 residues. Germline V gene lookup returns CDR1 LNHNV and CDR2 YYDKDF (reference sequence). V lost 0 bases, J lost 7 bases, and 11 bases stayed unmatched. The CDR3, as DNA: TGTGCCACCAGCAGAGATTCGGCTAGCGGGAGCCTTGCGACCCAGTACTTC. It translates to CATSRDSASGSLATQYF.

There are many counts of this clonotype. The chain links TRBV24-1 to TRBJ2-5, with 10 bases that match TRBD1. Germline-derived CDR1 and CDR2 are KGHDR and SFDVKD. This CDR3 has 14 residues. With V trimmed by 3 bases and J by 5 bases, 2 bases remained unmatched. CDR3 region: CATSDTDRGETQYF. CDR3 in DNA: TGTGCCACCAGTGATACGGACAGGGGGGAGACCCAGTACTTC.

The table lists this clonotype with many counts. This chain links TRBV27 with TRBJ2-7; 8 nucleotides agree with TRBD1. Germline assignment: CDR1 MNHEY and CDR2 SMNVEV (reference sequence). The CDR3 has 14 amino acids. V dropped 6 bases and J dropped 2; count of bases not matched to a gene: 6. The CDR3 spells CASRYRGSPYEQYF. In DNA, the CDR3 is TGTGCCAGCAGGTACAGGGGGTCACCCTACGAGCAGTACTTC.

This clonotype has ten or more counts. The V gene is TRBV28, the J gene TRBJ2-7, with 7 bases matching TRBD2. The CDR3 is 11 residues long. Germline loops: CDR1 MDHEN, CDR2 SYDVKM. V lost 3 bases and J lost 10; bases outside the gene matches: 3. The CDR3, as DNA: TGTGCCAGCAGTTTTGCTAGCGGTCAGTACTTC. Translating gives CASSFASGQYF.

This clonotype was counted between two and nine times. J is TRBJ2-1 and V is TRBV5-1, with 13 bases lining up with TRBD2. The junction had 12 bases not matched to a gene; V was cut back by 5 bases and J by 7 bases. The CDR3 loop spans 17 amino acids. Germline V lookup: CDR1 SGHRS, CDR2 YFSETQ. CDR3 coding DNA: TGCGCCAGCAGTTTTGCAGGACTAGCGGGAGATAAGAATGAGCAGTTCTTC. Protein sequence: CASSFAGLAGDKNEQFF.

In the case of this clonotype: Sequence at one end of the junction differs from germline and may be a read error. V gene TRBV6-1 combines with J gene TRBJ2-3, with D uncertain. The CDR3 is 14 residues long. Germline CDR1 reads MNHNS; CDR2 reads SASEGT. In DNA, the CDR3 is TGTGCCAGCAGTTTATTGCAAGACACAGATGCGCAGTATTTT. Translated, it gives CASSLLQDTDAQYF.

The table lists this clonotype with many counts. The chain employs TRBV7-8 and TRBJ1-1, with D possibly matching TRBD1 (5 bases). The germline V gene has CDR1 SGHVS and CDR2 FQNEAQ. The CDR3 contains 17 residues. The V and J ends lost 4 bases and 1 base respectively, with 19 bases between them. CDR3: CASSSSQGSLRNTEAFF. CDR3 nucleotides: TGTGCCAGCAGCTCTTCGCAGGGATCCTTGAGGAACACTGAAGCTTTCTTT.

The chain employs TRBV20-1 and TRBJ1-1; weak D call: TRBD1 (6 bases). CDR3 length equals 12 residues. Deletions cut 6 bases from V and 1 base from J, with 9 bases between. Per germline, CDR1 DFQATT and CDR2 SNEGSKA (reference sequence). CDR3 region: CSAGGTNTEAFF. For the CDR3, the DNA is TGCAGTGCAGGGGGGACGAACACTGAAGCTTTCTTT.

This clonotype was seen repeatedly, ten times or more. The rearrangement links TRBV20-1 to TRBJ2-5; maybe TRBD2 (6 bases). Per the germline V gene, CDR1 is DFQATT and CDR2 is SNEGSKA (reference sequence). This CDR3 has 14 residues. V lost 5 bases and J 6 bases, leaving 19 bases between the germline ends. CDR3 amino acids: CSAELAGGSKTQYF. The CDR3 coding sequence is TGCAGTGCTGAACTAGCCGGAGGAAGTAAGACCCAGTACTTC.

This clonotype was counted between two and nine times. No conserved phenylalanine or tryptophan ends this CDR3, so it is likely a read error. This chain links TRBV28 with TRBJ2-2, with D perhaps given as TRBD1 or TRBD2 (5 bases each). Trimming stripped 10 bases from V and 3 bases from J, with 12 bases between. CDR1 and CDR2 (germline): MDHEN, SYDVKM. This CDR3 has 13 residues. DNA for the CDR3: TGTGCCACCGAGGGGCTGCACACCGGGGAGCTGTTTCTT. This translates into CATEGLHTGELFL.

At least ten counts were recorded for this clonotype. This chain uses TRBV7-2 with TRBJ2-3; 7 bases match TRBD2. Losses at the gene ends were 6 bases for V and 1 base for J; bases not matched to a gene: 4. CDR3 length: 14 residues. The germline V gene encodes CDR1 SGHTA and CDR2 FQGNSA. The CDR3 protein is CASSLLAGTDTQYF. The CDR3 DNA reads TGTGCCAGCAGTCTTCTAGCGGGCACAGATACGCAGTATTTT.

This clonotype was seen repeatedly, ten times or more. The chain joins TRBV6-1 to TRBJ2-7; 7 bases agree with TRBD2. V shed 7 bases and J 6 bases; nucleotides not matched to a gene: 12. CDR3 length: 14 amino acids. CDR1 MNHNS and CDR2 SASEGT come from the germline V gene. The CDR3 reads CASTLGGGLSEQYF. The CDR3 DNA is TGTGCCAGCACCCTCGGGGGAGGGCTCTCCGAGCAGTACTTC.

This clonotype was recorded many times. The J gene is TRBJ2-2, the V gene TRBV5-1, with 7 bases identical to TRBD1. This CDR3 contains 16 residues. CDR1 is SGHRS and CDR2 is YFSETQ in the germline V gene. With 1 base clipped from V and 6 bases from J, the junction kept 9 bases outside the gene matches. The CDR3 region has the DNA TGCGCCAGCAGCTTGAGAGACAGGGCTGGCGCCGGGGAGCTGTTTTTT. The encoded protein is CASSLRDRAGAGELFF.

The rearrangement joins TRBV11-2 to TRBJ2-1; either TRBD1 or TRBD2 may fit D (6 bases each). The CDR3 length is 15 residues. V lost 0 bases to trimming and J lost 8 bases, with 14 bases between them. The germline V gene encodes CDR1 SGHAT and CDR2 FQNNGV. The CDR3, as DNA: TGTGCCAGCAGCTTAGAGGGCCGGGGGCGAGATGAGCAGTTCTTC. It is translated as CASSLEGRGRDEQFF.

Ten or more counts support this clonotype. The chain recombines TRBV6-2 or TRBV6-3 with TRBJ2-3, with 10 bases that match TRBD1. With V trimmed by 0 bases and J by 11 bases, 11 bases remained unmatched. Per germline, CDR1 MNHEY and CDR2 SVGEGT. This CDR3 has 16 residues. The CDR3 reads CASSYSRDRGNLGQYF. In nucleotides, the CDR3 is TGTGCCAGCAGTTACTCCCGGGACAGGGGCAACCTTGGGCAGTATTTT.

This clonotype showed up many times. CDR3 in DNA: TGTGCCAGCAGTGAAAGGGACAGCGAAGAAGAGACCCAGTACTTC. Translated: CASSERDSEEETQYF. The gene calls are TRBV6-1 and TRBJ2-5; 7 nucleotides align to TRBD1. The CDR3 loop spans 15 amino acids. V trimming: 2 bases; J trimming: 3 bases; junction bases outside the gene matches: 6. Germline V gene data show CDR1 as MNHNS and CDR2 as SASEGT.

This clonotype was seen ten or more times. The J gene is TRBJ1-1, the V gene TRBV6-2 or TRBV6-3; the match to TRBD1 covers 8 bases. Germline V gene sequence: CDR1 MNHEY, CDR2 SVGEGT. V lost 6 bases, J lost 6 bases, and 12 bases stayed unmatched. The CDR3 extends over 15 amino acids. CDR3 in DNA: TGTGCCAGCAGGGAGGGACAGGCCACAATCCCTGAAGCTTTCTTT. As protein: CASREGQATIPEAFF.